What follows is one TCR beta chain and its context. This sample was taken from a study of T cells in narcolepsy. Germline V gene data show CDR1 as SGHTA and CDR2 as FQGTGA. The germline V and J ends were trimmed by 5 bases and 2 bases, with 13 bases remaining between them. This CDR3 is 16 amino acids long. Sequencing was performed with immunoSEQ multiplex PCR; in TCRdb, only in-frame clones are kept and a portion is missing. The sample records about 41,000 clones, approximately 89% being singletons. The sequenced sample was CD45RA- memory CD4+ T cells from PBMCs. The receptor's source is a human donor with narcolepsy. V usage is TRBV7-3 and J usage is TRBJ2-6; no definite D call. The CDR3 bases are TGTGCCAGCAGCCTCTCGACTGCCGCTGGGGCCAACGTCCTGACTTTC. Translated, it gives CASSLSTAAGANVLTF.